The subject of this entry is one T cell receptor beta chain. Its antigen remains unidentified. The data originate from a study of cytomegalovirus exposure and HLA in healthy donors. Whole-study results and caveats: A later analysis linked a missense DCLRE1C variant to TCR beta V- and J-gene trimming.

CDR1 and CDR2 (germline): LNHDA, SQIVND (reference sequence). J gave up 5 bases and V 4 bases, and 9 bases lay outside the gene matches. CDR3 length: 16 residues. Both 60 Vbeta primers and 13 Jbeta primers went into the PCR. Produced via immunoSEQ multiplex PCR; TCRdb's table is partial and in-frame only. The sample holds around 190,000 clones, about 77% seen once. The J gene is TRBJ2-5, the V gene TRBV19; 11 positions match TRBD1. The sequence came from a female donor in good health and CMV-seronegative. Sequencing used PBMCs. For the CDR3, the DNA is TGTGCCAGTAGTAGTTCATCCGGGACAGGGGGGGAGACCCAGTACTTC. Protein product: CASSSSSGTGGETQYF.